A single sample is the source of the 18 T cell receptor beta chains below, sequenced in a study of a mutant IDH1 vaccine in newly diagnosed glioma. Noted time point: week 5, during vaccination. With topical imiquimod, each dose of the vaccine consisted of 300 ug of mutant IDH1 20-mer peptide. Sequencing used immunoSEQ multiplex PCR; TCRdb keeps in-frame clones, though not all of them. Here the sample spans 40,000 to 50,000 clones, 70% to 90% being singletons. What these receptors recognize is not known. Sample: PBMCs, taken from a glioma patient whose treatment included an IDH1 peptide vaccine. The source is a man aged 35 to 55 with glioma.

The chain carries TRBV27 and TRBJ2-4; D remains ambiguous. Per the germline V gene, CDR1 is MNHEY and CDR2 is SMNVEV (reference sequence). V gave up 0 bases and J gave up 3 bases, with 12 bases separating them. This CDR3 contains 16 residues. The DNA of the CDR3 is TGTGCCAGCAGTTTATCGGTCGGAACCAACAAAAACATTCAGTACTTC. Translated, it gives CASSLSVGTNKNIQYF.

V gene TRBV19 combines with J gene TRBJ1-2, with D possibly TRBD1 on 5 matching bases. CDR1 is LNHDA and CDR2 is SQIVND in the germline V gene (reference sequence). V was trimmed by 10 bases and J by 4 bases, leaving 13 bases between them. This CDR3 spans 12 amino acids. The CDR3 bases are TGTGCCACAAAAGGGGCTCTCTATGGCTACACCTTC. Translated, it gives CATKGALYGYTF.

The chain links TRBV5-7 to TRBJ2-5, with D maybe TRBD1 (6 bases). TRBV5-7 is given ORF status, its function remaining uncertain. V was shortened by 4 bases and J by 1 base, with 14 bases between the two germline ends. This CDR3 has 15 amino acids. The CDR3 reads CASSRRQVGQETQYF. Here the CDR3 DNA reads TGTGCCAGCAGCAGAAGACAGGTGGGCCAAGAGACCCAGTACTTC.

The V gene is TRBV12-5, the J gene TRBJ2-1; 7 bases fit TRBD2. The CDR3 is made up of 12 amino acids. Germline values: CDR1 LGHNT, CDR2 FRNRAP. The J segment lost 8 bases and the V segment lost 4 bases, leaving 2 bases of the junction unmatched. In nucleotides, the CDR3 is TGTGCTAGTGGTTCCCTAGCGGATGAGCAGTTCTTC. It specifies CASGSLADEQFF.

V is TRBV7-2 and J is TRBJ2-2; D remains ambiguous. The CDR3 loop spans 14 amino acids. Trimming removed 4 bases from V and 3 bases from J, with 9 bases in between. Germline CDR1 is SGHTA and CDR2 is FQGNSA. CDR3 loop: CASSYMPYTGELFF. DNA of the CDR3: TGTGCCAGCAGCTATATGCCATACACCGGGGAGCTGTTTTTT.

The chain joins TRBV15 to TRBJ2-7, with TRBD2 matching 11 bases. V was clipped by 3 bases and J by 0 bases; unmatched bases: 13. Germline V lookup: CDR1 LNHNV, CDR2 YYDKDF (reference sequence). The CDR3 contains 19 residues. This CDR3 reads CATSSALGLAAPSSYEQYF. The CDR3 coding sequence is TGTGCCACCAGCAGTGCTCTGGGACTAGCGGCCCCGAGCTCCTACGAGCAGTACTTC.

This clone was detected once. The chain uses TRBV5-3 and TRBJ2-7; 8 bases map to TRBD1. TRBV5-3 is flagged as an ORF with uncertain function. This CDR3 region has 15 residues. With 5 bases clipped from V and 6 bases from J, the junction kept 13 bases outside the gene matches. Here the CDR3 reads CARSSGTGRFCEQYF. The CDR3 DNA follows: TGTGCCAGAAGTTCCGGGACAGGCAGGTTTTGCGAGCAGTACTTC.

The chain carries TRBV4-1 and TRBJ2-7; either TRBD1 or TRBD2 may supply D (5 bases each). There are 14 residues in the CDR3. Germline V CDR1 and CDR2: MGHRA, YSYEKL. Trimming pared 3 bases from V and 3 bases from J, leaving 12 bases between. CDR3 nucleotide sequence: TGCGCCAGCAGCCAGGGGGTGGAGTTCTACGAGCAGTACTTC. Protein sequence: CASSQGVEFYEQYF.

This clone was detected only once. The rearrangement joins TRBV5-1 to TRBJ2-3; D assignment may be TRBD1 or TRBD2 (5 bases each). From germline, CDR1 is SGHRS and CDR2 YFSETQ. The CDR3 has 14 residues. V lost 3 bases and J 1 base, leaving 9 bases between the germline ends. This CDR3 reads CASSSEGRTDTQYF. Written as DNA, the CDR3 is TGCGCCAGCAGCTCCGAGGGGCGCACAGATACGCAGTATTTT.

V and J are TRBV2 and TRBJ2-3; 10 nucleotides match TRBD1. V lost 7 bases and J lost 4; bases outside the gene matches: 5. The CDR3 runs to 14 residues. CDR1 and CDR2 from the germline V gene are SNHLY and FYNNEI. The CDR3, as DNA: TGTGCCAGCACCCCGACAGGGGGCGCAGATACGCAGTATTTT. It yields the protein CASTPTGGADTQYF.

The J gene is TRBJ2-5, the V gene TRBV7-9, with D tentatively TRBD1 (6 bases). The CDR3 spans 17 residues. V was pared by 1 base and J by 0 bases, with 15 bases between. From germline, CDR1 is SEHNR and CDR2 FQNEAQ (reference sequence). CDR3 amino acids: CASSLVTGRRNQETQYF. For the CDR3, the DNA is TGTGCCAGCAGCTTAGTAACAGGGCGGCGCAACCAAGAGACCCAGTACTTC.

The chain joins TRBV6-4 to TRBJ2-2; 9 bases line up with TRBD1. V shed 6 bases, J shed 1 base, and the junction held 3 bases outside the gene matches. CDR1 is MRHNA, CDR2 SNTAGT, per germline. This CDR3 contains 15 residues. The CDR3 DNA reads TGTGCCAGCAGAAAGGGACAGGGGAACACCGGGGAGCTGTTTTTT. It is translated as CASRKGQGNTGELFF.

CDR3 nucleotides: TGTGCCATCAGTACTGGGACGGGGACAAAAAACATTCAGTACTTC. Protein sequence: CAISTGTGTKNIQYF. This sequence joins TRBV10-3 and TRBJ2-4; TRBD1 might be the D (6 bases). The V gene lost 5 bases and the J gene lost 4 bases, with 15 bases spanning the gap. This CDR3 spans 15 amino acids. Looked up from germline, CDR1 is ENHRY and CDR2 is SYGVKD.

The V call is TRBV7-2, the J call TRBJ2-7; 9 bases are a match to TRBD2. The CDR3 covers 14 residues. The germline gives CDR1 SGHTA, CDR2 FQGNSA. Germline trimming cut 7 bases from V and 2 bases from J; bases unmatched to any gene: 6. CDR3 protein: CASTTGLAPYEQYF. CDR3 DNA: TGTGCCAGCACCACCGGACTAGCGCCCTACGAGCAGTACTTC.

In this sample, this clone turned up once. The chain carries TRBV27 and TRBJ2-7; tentatively, D is TRBD2 (6 bases). CDR3 length: 13 residues. Deletions cut 5 bases from V and 3 bases from J, with 11 bases between. Germline values: CDR1 MNHEY, CDR2 SMNVEV (reference sequence). This CDR3 is CASSSKGGYEQYF. The CDR3 nucleotides read TGTGCCAGCAGTAGCAAGGGAGGCTACGAGCAGTACTTC.

This chain uses TRBV29-1 with TRBJ1-2; D is uncertain. The germline gives CDR1 SQVTM, CDR2 ANQGSEA. V was cut by 5 bases and J by 0 bases, with 7 bases left in between. CDR3 length: 12 amino acids. The CDR3 DNA is TGCAGCGTTCAGACTACTAACTATGGCTACACCTTC. It is translated as CSVQTTNYGYTF.

The rearrangement links TRBV9 to TRBJ2-7, with D unresolved. There are 14 residues in the CDR3. The germline gives CDR1 SGDLS, CDR2 YYNGEE. Trimming cost V 4 bases and J 5 bases, with 16 bases left between them. In DNA form, the CDR3 reads TGTGCCAGCAGCCCCCACTCGAGAGTCCACGAGCAGTACTTC. Translated, it gives CASSPHSRVHEQYF. The full variable domain, with the rest looked up from reference TRBV9 and TRBJ2-7, is DSGVTQTPKHLITATGQRVTLRCSPRSGDLSVYWYQQSLDQGLQFLIQYYNGEERAKGNILERFSAQQFPDLHSELNLSSLELGDSALYFCASSPHSRVHEQYFGPGTRLTVT.

The J gene is TRBJ2-3, the V gene TRBV7-2; D possibly corresponds to TRBD2 (5 bases). V lost 1 base, J lost 3 bases, and 8 bases lay in between. The germline gives CDR1 SGHTA, CDR2 FQGNSA. The CDR3 has 14 amino acids. The CDR3 reads CASSLVLATDTQYF. The CDR3 nucleotides read TGTGCCAGCAGCTTAGTCCTAGCAACAGATACGCAGTATTTT.